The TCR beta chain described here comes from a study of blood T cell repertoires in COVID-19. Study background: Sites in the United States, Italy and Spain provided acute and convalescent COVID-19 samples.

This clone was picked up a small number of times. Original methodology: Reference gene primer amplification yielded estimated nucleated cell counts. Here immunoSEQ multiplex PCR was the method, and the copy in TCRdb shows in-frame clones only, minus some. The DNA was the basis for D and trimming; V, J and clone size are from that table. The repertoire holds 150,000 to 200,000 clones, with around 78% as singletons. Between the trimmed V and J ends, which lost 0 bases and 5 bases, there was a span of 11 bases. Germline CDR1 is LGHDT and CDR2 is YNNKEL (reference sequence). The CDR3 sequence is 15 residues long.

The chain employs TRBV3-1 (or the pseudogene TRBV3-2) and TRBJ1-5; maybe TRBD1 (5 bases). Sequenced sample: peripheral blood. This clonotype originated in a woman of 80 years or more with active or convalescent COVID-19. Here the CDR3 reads CASSQDTGPDQPQHF. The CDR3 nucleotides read TGTGCCAGCAGCCAAGATACAGGCCCGGATCAGCCCCAGCATTTT.